What follows is one TCR beta chain and its context. As yet, its antigen is unknown. Trimming pared 3 bases from V and 6 bases from J, leaving 12 bases between. CDR3 length equals 12 residues. Germline values: CDR1 DFQATT, CDR2 SNEGSKA (reference sequence). This sample was taken from a study of persistence of HIV-infected CD4 T cells. Across the study: Donors were ART-treated; their CMV- and Gag-responding CD4+ T cells were isolated. Up to roughly 200 mL blood was drawn at multiple time points; a couple of donors had single-time leukapheresis. Findings and caveats of the study: CMV- and Gag-responding cells had lower TCRbeta richness than CD3/CD28-responding cells.

The libraries were made with immunoSEQ version 4 in survey mode. The data were produced by immunoSEQ multiplex PCR, yet TCRdb's version contains in-frame clones alone and is incomplete. The sample consists of around 60,000 clones, under 80% of them appearing once. Cells were stimulated with overlapping HIV-1 Gag 15-mer peptides. Sorted nonresponding memory CD4+ T cells were CD40L-negative, CD69-negative, CD45RO-high. Donors had CD4+ T cell counts above 400 cells/uL and were CMV-seropositive. This chain uses TRBV20-1 with TRBJ2-7; no definite D call. The TCR was taken from an adult man with HIV who was CMV-seropositive. The source material was CD4+ T cells sorted from PBMCs after approximately 18-hour stimulation, sampled from a patient who received antiretroviral therapy. The CDR3 coding sequence is TGCAGTGCTAGTGGGTACGGACCCGAGCAGTACTTC. Its translation is CSASGYGPEQYF.